This TCR beta chain was sequenced in a study of radiotherapy plus CTLA-4 blockade in lung cancer. Across the whole study: Objective responses arose in roughly 20% of patients, and approximately 31% experienced disease control.

Study-wide results and limits: Blood TCR clones of tumor origin expanded after radiotherapy plus ipilimumab.

Profiled with immunoSEQ multiplex PCR; TCRdb holds only in-frame clones, not every one. The sample lists over 85,000 clones, 60% to 75% occurring once. This clone was counted a few times. What it recognizes is unknown. CDR1 is SGHNT, CDR2 YENEEA, per germline. Trimming left V 5 bases short and J 2 bases short, with 7 bases between. CDR3 length: 12 amino acids. This sequence originates from a human donor with non-small cell lung cancer who had a partial response to radiotherapy plus ipilimumab. Some clones in this sample may be carry-over from other donors' samples. Sequenced here: peripheral blood, sampled from a patient treated with radiotherapy plus ipilimumab. V gene TRBV11-3 combines with J gene TRBJ2-7; no clear D gene. CDR3 protein: CASSQLTYEQYF. The CDR3 nucleotides read TGTGCCAGCAGCCAACTAACCTACGAGCAGTACTTC. Drawing the rest from reference TRBV11-3 and TRBJ2-7, the complete variable domain is EAGVVQSPRYKIIEKKQPVAFWCNPISGHNTLYWYLQNLGQGPELLIRYENEEAVDDSQLPKDRFSAERLKGVDSTLKIQPAELGDSAVYLCASSQLTYEQYFGPGTRLTVT.